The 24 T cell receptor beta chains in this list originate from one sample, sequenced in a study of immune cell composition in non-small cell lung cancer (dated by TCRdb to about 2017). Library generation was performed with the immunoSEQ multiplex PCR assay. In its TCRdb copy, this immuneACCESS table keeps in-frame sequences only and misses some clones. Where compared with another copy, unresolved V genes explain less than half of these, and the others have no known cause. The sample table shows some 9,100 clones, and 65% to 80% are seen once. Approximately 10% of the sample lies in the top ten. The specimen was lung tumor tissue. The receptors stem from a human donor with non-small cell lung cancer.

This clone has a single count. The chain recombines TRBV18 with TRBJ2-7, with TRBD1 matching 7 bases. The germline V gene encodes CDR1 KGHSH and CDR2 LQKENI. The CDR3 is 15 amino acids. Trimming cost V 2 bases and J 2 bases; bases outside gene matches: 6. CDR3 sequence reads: CASSPRGDSPYEQYF. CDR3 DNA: TGTGCCAGCTCACCAAGAGGGGACAGTCCCTACGAGCAGTACTTC.

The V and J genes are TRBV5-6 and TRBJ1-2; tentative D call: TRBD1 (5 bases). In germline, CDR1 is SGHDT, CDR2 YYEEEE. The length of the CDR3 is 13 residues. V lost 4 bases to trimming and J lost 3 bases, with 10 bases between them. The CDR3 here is CASSPGGDYGYTF. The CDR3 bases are TGTGCCAGCAGCCCCGGGGGGGACTATGGCTACACCTTC.

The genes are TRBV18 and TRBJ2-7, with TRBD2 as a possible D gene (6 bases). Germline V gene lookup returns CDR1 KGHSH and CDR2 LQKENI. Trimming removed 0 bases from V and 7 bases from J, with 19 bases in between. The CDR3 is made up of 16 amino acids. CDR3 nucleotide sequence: TGTGCCAGCTCACCACCCCCCTACCGGAGGGCAGGGGAGCAGTACTTC. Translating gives CASSPPPYRRAGEQYF.

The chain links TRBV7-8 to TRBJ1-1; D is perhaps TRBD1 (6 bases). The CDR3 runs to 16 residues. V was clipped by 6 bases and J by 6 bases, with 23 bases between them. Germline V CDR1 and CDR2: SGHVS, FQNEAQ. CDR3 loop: CASRPYTGTSRAEAFF. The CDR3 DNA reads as TGTGCCAGCAGACCCTACACCGGGACATCGAGGGCTGAAGCTTTCTTT.

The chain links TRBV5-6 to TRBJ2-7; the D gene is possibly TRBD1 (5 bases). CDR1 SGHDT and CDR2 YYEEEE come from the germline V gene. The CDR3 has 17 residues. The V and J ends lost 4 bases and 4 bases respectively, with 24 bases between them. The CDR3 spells CASSGVGALGFAYEQYF. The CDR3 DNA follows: TGTGCCAGCAGCGGTGTAGGGGCTTTGGGGTTTGCTTACGAGCAGTACTTC. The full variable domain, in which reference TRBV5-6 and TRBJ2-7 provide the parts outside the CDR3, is DAGVTQSPTHLIKTRGQQVTLRCSPKSGHDTVSWYQQALGQGPQFIFQYYEEEERQRGNFPDRFSGHQFPNYSSELNVNALLLGDSALYLCASSGVGALGFAYEQYFGPGTRLTVT.

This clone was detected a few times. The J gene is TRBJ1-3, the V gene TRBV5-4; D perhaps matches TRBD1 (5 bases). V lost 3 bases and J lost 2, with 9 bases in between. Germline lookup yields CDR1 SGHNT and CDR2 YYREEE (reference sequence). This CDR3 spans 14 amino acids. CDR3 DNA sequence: TGTGCCAGCAGCTCGCGGGGGACTGGAAACACCATATATTTT. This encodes CASSSRGTGNTIYF.

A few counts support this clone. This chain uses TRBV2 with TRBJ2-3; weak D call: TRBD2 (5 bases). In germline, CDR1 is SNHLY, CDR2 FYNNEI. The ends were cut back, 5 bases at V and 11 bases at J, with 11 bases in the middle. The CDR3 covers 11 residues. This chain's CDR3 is CASSSGSGQYF. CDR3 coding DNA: TGTGCCAGCAGTTCGGGGTCGGGGCAGTATTTT.

DNA of the CDR3: TGTGCCAGCAACCCCAGAGGGGTCTCCTACAATGAGCAGTTCTTC. As protein: CASNPRGVSYNEQFF. The V call is TRBV9, the J call TRBJ2-1; D possibly uses TRBD1 or TRBD2 (5 bases each). V was trimmed by 6 bases and J by 0 bases, leaving 13 bases between them. This CDR3 spans 15 amino acids. Germline V gene lookup returns CDR1 SGDLS and CDR2 YYNGEE.

The CDR3 nucleotides are TGTGCCAGCTCACCACCGCCAGGGGAGGGTGAAAAACTGTTTTTT. Amino acid sequence: CASSPPPGEGEKLFF. The genes are TRBV18 and TRBJ1-4; D is possibly TRBD1 (6 bases). The CDR3 has 15 amino acids. The ends were cut back, 0 bases at V and 7 bases at J, with 12 bases in the middle. Germline V lookup: CDR1 KGHSH, CDR2 LQKENI.

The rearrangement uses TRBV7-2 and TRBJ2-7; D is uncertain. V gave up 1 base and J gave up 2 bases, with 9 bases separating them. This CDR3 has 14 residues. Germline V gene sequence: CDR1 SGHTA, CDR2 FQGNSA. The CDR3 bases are TGTGCCAGCAGCTTAGGCTTATCAGCCTACGAGCAGTACTTC. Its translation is CASSLGLSAYEQYF.

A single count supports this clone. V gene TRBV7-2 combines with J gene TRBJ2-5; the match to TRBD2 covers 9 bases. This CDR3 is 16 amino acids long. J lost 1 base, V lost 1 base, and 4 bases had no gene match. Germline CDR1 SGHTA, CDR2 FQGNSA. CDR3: CASSLGSGGPQETQYF. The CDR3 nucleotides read TGTGCCAGCAGCTTAGGTAGCGGGGGCCCCCAAGAGACCCAGTACTTC. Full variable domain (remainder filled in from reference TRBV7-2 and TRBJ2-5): GAGVSQSPSNKVTEKGKDVELRCDPISGHTALYWYRQSLGQGLEFLIYFQGNSAPDKSGLPSDRFSAERTGGSVSTLTIQRTQQEDSAVYLCASSLGSGGPQETQYFGPGTRLLVL.

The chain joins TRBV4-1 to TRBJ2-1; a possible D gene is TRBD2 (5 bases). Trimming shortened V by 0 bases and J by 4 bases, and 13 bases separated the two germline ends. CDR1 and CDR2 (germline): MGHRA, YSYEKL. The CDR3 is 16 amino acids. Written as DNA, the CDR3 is TGCGCCAGCAGCCAAGATGAGGCCCGCGGGTACAATGAGCAGTTCTTC. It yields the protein CASSQDEARGYNEQFF.

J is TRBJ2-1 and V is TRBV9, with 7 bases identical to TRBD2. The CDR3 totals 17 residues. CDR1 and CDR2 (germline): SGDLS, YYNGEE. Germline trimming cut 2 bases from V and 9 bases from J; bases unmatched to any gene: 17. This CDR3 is CASSVSTGRDLASEQFF. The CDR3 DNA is TGTGCCAGCAGCGTTTCGACGGGGAGGGATCTGGCTAGTGAGCAGTTCTTC.

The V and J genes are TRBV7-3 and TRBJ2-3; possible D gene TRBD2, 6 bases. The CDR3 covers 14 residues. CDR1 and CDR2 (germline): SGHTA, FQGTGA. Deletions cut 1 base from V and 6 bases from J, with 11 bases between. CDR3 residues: CASSLIGGMDTQYF. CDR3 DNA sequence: TGTGCCAGCAGCTTAATCGGGGGAATGGATACGCAGTATTTT.

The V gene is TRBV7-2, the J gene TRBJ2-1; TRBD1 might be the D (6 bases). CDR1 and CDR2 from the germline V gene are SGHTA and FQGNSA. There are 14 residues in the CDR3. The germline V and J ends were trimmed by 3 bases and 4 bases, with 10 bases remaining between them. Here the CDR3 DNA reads TGTGCCAGCAGCTTTCCGGGACAATACAATGAGCAGTTCTTC. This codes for CASSFPGQYNEQFF.

The CDR3 loop is CSVQGPASYGYTF. The CDR3 DNA reads TGCAGCGTTCAGGGGCCAGCCTCCTATGGCTACACCTTC. The chain joins TRBV29-1 to TRBJ1-2, with D tentatively TRBD1 (6 bases). V lost 5 bases and J 4 bases, leaving 14 bases between the germline ends. Germline V gives CDR1 SQVTM, CDR2 ANQGSEA. This CDR3 has 13 residues.

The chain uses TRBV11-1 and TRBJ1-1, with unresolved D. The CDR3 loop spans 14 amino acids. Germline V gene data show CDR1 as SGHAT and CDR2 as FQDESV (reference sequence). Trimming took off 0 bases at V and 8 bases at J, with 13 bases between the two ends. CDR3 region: CASSLAGAIQEAFF. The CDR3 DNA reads TGTGCCAGCAGCTTAGCTGGTGCCATTCAAGAAGCTTTCTTT.

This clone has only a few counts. The CDR3 nucleotides read TGTGCCAGTGGGCGGCTGTCGAGCACAGATACGCAGTATTTT. This codes for CASGRLSSTDTQYF. The chain couples TRBV19 to TRBJ2-3, with D unresolved. CDR1 is LNHDA and CDR2 is SQIVND in the germline V gene (reference sequence). Trimming took 8 bases from V and 0 from J, leaving 12 bases between them. This CDR3 region has 14 residues.

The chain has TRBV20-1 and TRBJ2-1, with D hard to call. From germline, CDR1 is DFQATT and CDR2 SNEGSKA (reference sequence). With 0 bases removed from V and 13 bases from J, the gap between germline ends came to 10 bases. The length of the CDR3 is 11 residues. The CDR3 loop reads CSARDGRRQFF. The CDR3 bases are TGCAGTGCTAGAGACGGTAGGCGCCAGTTCTTC.

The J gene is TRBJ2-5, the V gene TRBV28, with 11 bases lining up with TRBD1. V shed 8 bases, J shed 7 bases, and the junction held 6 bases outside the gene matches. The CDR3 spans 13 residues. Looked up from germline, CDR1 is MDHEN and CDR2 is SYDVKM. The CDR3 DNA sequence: TGTGCCAGCGGACAGGGGGCCAGGTTGACCCAGTACTTC. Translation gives CASGQGARLTQYF.

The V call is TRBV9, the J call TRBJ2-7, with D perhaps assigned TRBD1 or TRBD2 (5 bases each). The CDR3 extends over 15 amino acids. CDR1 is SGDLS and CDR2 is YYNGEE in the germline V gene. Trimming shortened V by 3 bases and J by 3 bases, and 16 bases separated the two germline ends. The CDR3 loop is CASSATGTEFYEQYF. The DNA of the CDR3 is TGTGCCAGCAGCGCAACCGGGACGGAATTCTACGAGCAGTACTTC. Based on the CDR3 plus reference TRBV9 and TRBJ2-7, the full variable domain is DSGVTQTPKHLITATGQRVTLRCSPRSGDLSVYWYQQSLDQGLQFLIQYYNGEERAKGNILERFSAQQFPDLHSELNLSSLELGDSALYFCASSATGTEFYEQYFGPGTRLTVT.

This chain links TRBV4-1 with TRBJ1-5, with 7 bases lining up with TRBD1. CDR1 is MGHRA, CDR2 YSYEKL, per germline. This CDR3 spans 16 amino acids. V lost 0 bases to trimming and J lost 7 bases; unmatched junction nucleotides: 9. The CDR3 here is CASSQDWMQGVQPQHF. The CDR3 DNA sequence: TGCGCCAGCAGCCAAGATTGGATGCAGGGGGTACAGCCCCAGCATTTT.

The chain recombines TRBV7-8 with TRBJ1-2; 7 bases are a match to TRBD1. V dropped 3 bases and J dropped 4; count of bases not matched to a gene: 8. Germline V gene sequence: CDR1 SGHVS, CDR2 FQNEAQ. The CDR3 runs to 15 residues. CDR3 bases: TGTGCCAGCAGCTTCTACAGGGGAGAGGGCTATGGCTACACCTTC. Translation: CASSFYRGEGYGYTF.

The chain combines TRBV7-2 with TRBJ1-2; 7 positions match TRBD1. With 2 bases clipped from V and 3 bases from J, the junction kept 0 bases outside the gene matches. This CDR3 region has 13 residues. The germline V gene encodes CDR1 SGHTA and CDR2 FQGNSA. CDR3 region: CASSLTGDYGYTF. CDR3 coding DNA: TGTGCCAGCAGCTTAACAGGGGACTATGGCTACACCTTC.